These 23 T cell receptor beta chains came from one sample sequenced in a study of T cell changes during pregnancy in multiple sclerosis. This table comes from immunoSEQ multiplex PCR, and its TCRdb copy is limited to in-frame clones, with some not included. The table has over 70,000 clones, around 93% seen once. This sample comprised peripheral blood, obtained in the first trimester of pregnancy. Source of these receptors: a female donor in good health, enrolled as a control in a pregnancy study.

The chain uses TRBV11-2 and TRBJ2-3, with D possibly TRBD1 on 6 matching bases. CDR3 length: 13 amino acids. Trimming left V 4 bases short and J 8 bases short, with 13 bases between. Looked up from germline, CDR1 is SGHAT and CDR2 is FQNNGV. CDR3: CASSSNTGSTQYF. The CDR3 coding sequence is TGTGCCAGCAGCTCCAACACAGGGAGTACGCAGTATTTT.

CDR3 in amino acids: CASSLGGQEAFF. CDR3 nucleotide sequence: TGTGCCAGCTCACTCGGGGGACAGGAAGCTTTCTTT. The chain combines TRBV18 with TRBJ1-1; 7 bases fit TRBD1. V shed 4 bases, J shed 8 bases, and the junction held 4 bases outside the gene matches. CDR1 and CDR2 (germline): KGHSH, LQKENI. The CDR3 extends over 12 amino acids.

The J gene is TRBJ2-4, the V gene TRBV11-2, with unresolved D. V dropped 5 bases and J dropped 6 bases, with 17 bases sitting between them. The CDR3 totals 15 residues. Germline V lookup: CDR1 SGHAT, CDR2 FQNNGV. The CDR3 loop is CASSTGVTIGNIQYF. In DNA form, the CDR3 reads TGTGCCAGCAGCACCGGAGTAACTATCGGAAACATTCAGTACTTC.

The chain is built from TRBV19 and TRBJ2-1; 8 nucleotides agree with TRBD2. The CDR3 is made up of 15 amino acids. Trimming took 5 bases from V and 9 from J; bases not matched to a gene: 12. CDR1 and CDR2 (germline): LNHDA, SQIVND (reference sequence). CDR3 nucleotides: TGTGCCAGTAGTTTTATTAGCGGGGAGGGGGGTGAGCAGTTCTTC. Translating it yields CASSFISGEGGEQFF.

This chain joins TRBV6-4 and TRBJ1-6; D is undetermined. CDR1 is MRHNA, CDR2 SNTAGT, per germline. Trimming cost V 7 bases and J 9 bases, with 13 bases left between them. The CDR3 loop spans 13 amino acids. For the CDR3, the DNA is TGTGCCAGCATTGAAGGAAGAGGTTCACCCCTCCACTTT. Protein product: CASIEGRGSPLHF.

CDR3: CASSLGGRIEAFF. The CDR3 DNA reads TGTGCCAGCAGCTTGGGTGGCAGGATCGAAGCTTTCTTT. The V gene is TRBV5-5, the J gene TRBJ1-1; D gene uncertain. V was trimmed by 0 bases and J by 8 bases, leaving 11 bases between them. Germline CDR1 reads SGHKS; CDR2 reads YYEKEE (reference sequence). The CDR3 loop spans 13 amino acids.

This chain uses TRBV6-6 with TRBJ1-1; D uncertain. The V gene lost 0 bases and the J gene lost 10 bases, with 9 bases spanning the gap. Germline V CDR1 and CDR2: MNHNY, SVGAGI (reference sequence). The CDR3 consists of 12 residues. CDR3 sequence (DNA): TGTGCCAGCAGTTACTCGTCGGGAGGAGCTTTCTTT. Residues: CASSYSSGGAFF.

The chain carries TRBV4-2 and TRBJ1-1; D gene unclear. Germline CDR1 and CDR2: LGHNA and YNFKEQ. V was pared by 0 bases and J by 1 base, with 9 bases between. The CDR3 consists of 15 residues. In nucleotides, the CDR3 is TGTGCCAGCAGCCAAGAACTGGGCTGGAACACTGAAGCTTTCTTT. Translation gives CASSQELGWNTEAFF.

The CDR3 DNA reads as TGTGCCAGCAGCCCAGGGCGGAATTCCTACGAGCAGTACTTC. Encoded protein: CASSPGRNSYEQYF. V gene TRBV11-3 combines with J gene TRBJ2-7, with D possibly TRBD1 on 5 matching bases. The CDR3 sequence is 14 residues long. V was trimmed by 5 bases and J by 1 base, leaving 12 bases between them. The germline CDR1 and CDR2 sequences are SGHNT and YENEEA.

The chain combines TRBV14 with TRBJ1-1; D gene unclear. In germline, CDR1 is SGHDN, CDR2 FVKESK. There are 14 residues in the CDR3. The V gene lost 4 bases and the J gene lost 3 bases, with 12 bases spanning the gap. The CDR3: CASSPFGRDTEAFF. For the CDR3, the DNA is TGTGCCAGCAGCCCCTTCGGGAGGGACACTGAAGCTTTCTTT.

The chain has TRBV11-2 and TRBJ1-5; D unresolved. The V gene's germline CDR1 is SGHAT and CDR2 FQNNGV. The CDR3 contains 15 residues. V lost 1 base and J 3 bases, leaving 10 bases between the germline ends. The CDR3 DNA follows: TGTGCCAGCAGCTTAGGTCCAGGTTCCAATCAGCCCCAGCATTTT. It yields the protein CASSLGPGSNQPQHF.

The rearrangement joins TRBV30 to TRBJ1-3; no definite D call. CDR3 length: 14 residues. With 3 bases removed from V and 0 bases from J, the gap between germline ends came to 9 bases. CDR1 is GTSNPN and CDR2 is SVGIG in the germline V gene (reference sequence). The CDR3 reads CAWRIAGSGNTIYF. Here the CDR3 DNA reads TGTGCCTGGAGGATCGCGGGCTCTGGAAACACCATATATTTT.

V gene TRBV11-1 combines with J gene TRBJ1-1; D gene unclear. The V gene lost 3 bases and the J gene lost 1 base, with 3 bases spanning the gap. This CDR3 is 12 amino acids long. Germline CDR1 and CDR2: SGHAT and FQDESV (reference sequence). The chain's CDR3 is CASSFSNTEAFF. The CDR3, as DNA: TGTGCCAGCAGCTTCTCGAACACTGAAGCTTTCTTT.

V and J are TRBV5-4 and TRBJ2-1; 7 bases line up with TRBD1. Germline CDR1 reads SGHNT; CDR2 reads YYREEE (reference sequence). The length of the CDR3 is 16 residues. V was pared by 3 bases and J by 2 bases, with 8 bases of the junction left unmatched. The CDR3: CASSSYRGQAYNEQFF. The CDR3 DNA is TGTGCCAGCAGCTCATACAGGGGTCAGGCCTACAATGAGCAGTTCTTC.

V usage is TRBV7-6 and J usage is TRBJ2-7; the match to TRBD1 covers 7 bases. Trimming took 5 bases from V and 7 from J; bases not matched to a gene: 5. The CDR3 loop spans 12 amino acids. Germline-derived CDR1 and CDR2 are SGHVS and FNYEAQ. The CDR3 DNA is TGTGCCAGCAGCCCAGGGGGATGGGAGCAGTACTTC. It specifies CASSPGGWEQYF.

The chain is built from TRBV18 and TRBJ2-5; 8 bases are a match to TRBD2. V lost 5 bases to trimming and J lost 5 bases; unmatched junction nucleotides: 4. From germline, CDR1 is KGHSH and CDR2 LQKENI. The CDR3 sequence is 13 residues long. The DNA for the CDR3 is TGTGCCAGCTCATCGGGACTAGGGGAGACCCAGTACTTC. Protein: CASSSGLGETQYF.

The count of this clone is one. This chain joins TRBV19 and TRBJ2-7, with 7 bases aligning to TRBD2. The V and J ends lost 3 bases and 0 bases, in that order; junction bases with no gene match: 2. CDR3 length: 14 residues. Germline CDR1 reads LNHDA; CDR2 reads SQIVND (reference sequence). CDR3 amino acids: CASSMSGDSYEQYF. The CDR3 DNA reads as TGTGCCAGTAGTATGAGCGGGGACTCCTACGAGCAGTACTTC. Full variable domain (outside the CDR3, taken from reference TRBV19 and TRBJ2-7): DGGITQSPKYLFRKEGQNVTLSCEQNLNHDAMYWYRQDPGQGLRLIYYSQIVNDFQKGDIAEGYSVSREKKESFPLTVTSAQKNPTAFYLCASSMSGDSYEQYFGPGTRLTVT.

The chain combines TRBV7-6 with TRBJ2-7, with 7 bases that match TRBD2. V gave up 1 base and J gave up 9 bases; unmatched junction bases: 12. Germline V gene data show CDR1 as SGHVS and CDR2 as FNYEAQ. CDR3 length: 15 amino acids. The CDR3 protein is CASSLGVGEGLGQYF. The CDR3 nucleotides are TGTGCCAGCAGCTTAGGGGTCGGGGAGGGGCTCGGGCAGTACTTC. Together with reference TRBV7-6 and TRBJ2-7, the CDR3 gives the full variable domain: GAGVSQSPRYKVTKRGQDVALRCDPISGHVSLYWYRQALGQGPEFLTYFNYEAQQDKSGLPNDRFSAERPEGSISTLTIQRTEQRDSAMYRCASSLGVGEGLGQYFGPGTRLTVT.

The genes are TRBV13 and TRBJ1-2, with TRBD1 matching 7 bases. Losses at the gene ends were 3 bases for V and 3 bases for J; bases not matched to a gene: 1. The germline CDR1 and CDR2 sequences are PRHDT and FYEKMQ (reference sequence). This CDR3 has 13 amino acids. CDR3 residues: CASSLTGHYGYTF. The DNA for the CDR3 is TGTGCCAGCAGCTTGACAGGGCACTATGGCTACACCTTC.

This rearrangement joins TRBV5-1 to TRBJ1-1; D not certain. The germline gives CDR1 SGHRS, CDR2 YFSETQ. The V end lost 0 bases, the J end lost 3 bases, and 12 bases lay between the germline ends. The CDR3 has 15 amino acids. The CDR3 spells CASSLGPGRDTEAFF. As DNA, the CDR3 is TGCGCCAGCAGCTTGGGTCCGGGTCGGGACACTGAAGCTTTCTTT.

This clone has just one count. The V call is TRBV18, the J call TRBJ2-1, with 7 positions matching TRBD1. Germline V gives CDR1 KGHSH, CDR2 LQKENI. The CDR3 is 15 amino acids. The trim removed 3 bases at V and 5 bases at J, leaving 7 bases unmatched. CDR3 bases: TGTGCCAGCTCACCGGGACAGAGACTACACAATGAGCAGTTCTTC. Residues: CASSPGQRLHNEQFF.

The chain employs TRBV7-6 and TRBJ1-6; 9 bases map to TRBD1. Per the germline V gene, CDR1 is SGHVS and CDR2 is FNYEAQ. V shed 1 base and J 9 bases; nucleotides not matched to a gene: 7. The CDR3 contains 16 residues. The CDR3 is CASSLEAGTGRSPLHF. The CDR3 coding sequence is TGTGCCAGCAGCTTAGAGGCCGGGACAGGGCGTTCACCCCTCCACTTT.

This chain joins TRBV23-1 and TRBJ1-2; TRBD1 is a possible D gene (5 bases). TRBV23-1 qualifies as an ORF whose function is uncertain. Trimming took off 11 bases at V and 11 bases at J, with 18 bases between the two ends. The CDR3 consists of 11 residues. The CDR3 DNA reads TGCGCCCGAAAACCTGATAAGGGGTACACCTTC. Translated: CARKPDKGYTF.